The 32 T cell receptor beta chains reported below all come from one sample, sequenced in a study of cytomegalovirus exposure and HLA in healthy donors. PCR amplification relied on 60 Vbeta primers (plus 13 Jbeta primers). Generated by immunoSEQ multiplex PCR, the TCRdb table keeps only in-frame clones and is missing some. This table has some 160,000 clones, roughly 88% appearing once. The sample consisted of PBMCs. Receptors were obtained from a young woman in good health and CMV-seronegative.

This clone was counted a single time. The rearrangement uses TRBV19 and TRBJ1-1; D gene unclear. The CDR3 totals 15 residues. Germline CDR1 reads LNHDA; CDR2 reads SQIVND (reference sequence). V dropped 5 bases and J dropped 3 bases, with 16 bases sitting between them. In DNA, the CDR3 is TGTGCCAGTAGTGTATTCGGCCTCGGGGACACTGAAGCTTTCTTT. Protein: CASSVFGLGDTEAFF. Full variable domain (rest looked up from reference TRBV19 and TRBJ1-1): DGGITQSPKYLFRKEGQNVTLSCEQNLNHDAMYWYRQDPGQGLRLIYYSQIVNDFQKGDIAEGYSVSREKKESFPLTVTSAQKNPTAFYLCASSVFGLGDTEAFFGQGTRLTVV.

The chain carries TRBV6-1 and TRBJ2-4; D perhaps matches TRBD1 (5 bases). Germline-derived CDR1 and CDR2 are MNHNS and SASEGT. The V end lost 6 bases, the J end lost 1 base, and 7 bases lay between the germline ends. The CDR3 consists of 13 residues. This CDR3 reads CASRQVAKNIQYF. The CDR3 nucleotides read TGTGCCAGCAGACAGGTGGCCAAAAACATTCAGTACTTC.

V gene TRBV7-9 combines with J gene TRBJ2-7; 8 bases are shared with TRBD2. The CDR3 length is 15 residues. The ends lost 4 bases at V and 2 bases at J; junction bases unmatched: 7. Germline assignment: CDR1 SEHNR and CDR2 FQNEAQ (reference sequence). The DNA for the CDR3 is TGTGCCAGCAGCTGGGGTCTTAGCGGGGCCTACGAGCAGTACTTC. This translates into CASSWGLSGAYEQYF.

The CDR3 DNA is TGTGCCAGCAGGACGGGGGGTGGGGCCAACGTCCTGACTTTC. Its protein is CASRTGGGANVLTF. The chain uses TRBV6-6 and TRBJ2-6; 7 bases agree with TRBD2. J was trimmed by 3 bases and V by 6 bases; bases with no gene match: 2. CDR3 length: 14 amino acids. Germline V gives CDR1 MNHNY, CDR2 SVGAGI (reference sequence).

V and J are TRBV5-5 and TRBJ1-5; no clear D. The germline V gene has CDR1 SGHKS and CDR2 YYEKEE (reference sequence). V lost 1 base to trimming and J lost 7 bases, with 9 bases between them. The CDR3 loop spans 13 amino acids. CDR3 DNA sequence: TGTGCCAGCAGCTTGTCCGCTGAGCAGCCCCAGCATTTT. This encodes CASSLSAEQPQHF.

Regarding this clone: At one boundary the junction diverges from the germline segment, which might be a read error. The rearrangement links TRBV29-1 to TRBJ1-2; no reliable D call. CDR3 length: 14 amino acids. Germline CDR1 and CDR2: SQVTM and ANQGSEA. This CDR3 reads CSVRYPGDNFGYTF. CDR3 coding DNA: TGCAGCGTTAGGTACCCGGGAGATAACTTTGGCTACACCTTC.

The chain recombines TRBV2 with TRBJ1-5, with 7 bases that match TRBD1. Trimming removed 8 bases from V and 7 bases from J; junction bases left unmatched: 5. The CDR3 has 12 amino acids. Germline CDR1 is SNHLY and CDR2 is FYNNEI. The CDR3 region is CASGDRRQPQHF. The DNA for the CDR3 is TGTGCCAGCGGGGACAGACGCCAGCCCCAGCATTTT.

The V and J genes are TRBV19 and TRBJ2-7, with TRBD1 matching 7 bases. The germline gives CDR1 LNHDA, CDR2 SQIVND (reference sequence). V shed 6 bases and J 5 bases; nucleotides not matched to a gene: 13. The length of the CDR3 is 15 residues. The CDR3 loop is CASRSEGGWGNEQYF. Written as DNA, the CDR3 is TGTGCCAGTAGGAGCGAAGGGGGCTGGGGTAACGAGCAGTACTTC.

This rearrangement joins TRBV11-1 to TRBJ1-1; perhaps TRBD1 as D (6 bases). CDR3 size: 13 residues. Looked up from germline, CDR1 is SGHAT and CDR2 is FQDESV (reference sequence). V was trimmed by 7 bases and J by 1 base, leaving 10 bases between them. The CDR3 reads CASTKGQNTEAFF. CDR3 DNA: TGTGCCAGCACCAAGGGACAGAACACTGAAGCTTTCTTT.

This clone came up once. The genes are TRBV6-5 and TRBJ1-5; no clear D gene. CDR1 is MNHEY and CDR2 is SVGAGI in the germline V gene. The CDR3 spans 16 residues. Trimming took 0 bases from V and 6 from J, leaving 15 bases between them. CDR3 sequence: CASSYSITWPGQPQHF. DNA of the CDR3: TGTGCCAGCAGTTACTCGATTACATGGCCGGGTCAGCCCCAGCATTTT.

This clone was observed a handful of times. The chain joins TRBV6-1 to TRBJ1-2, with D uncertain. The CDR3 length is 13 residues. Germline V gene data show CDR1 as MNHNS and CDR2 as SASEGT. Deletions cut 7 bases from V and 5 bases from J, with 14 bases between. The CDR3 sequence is CASNGESKYGYTF. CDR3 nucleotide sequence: TGTGCCAGCAACGGTGAATCCAAATATGGCTACACCTTC.

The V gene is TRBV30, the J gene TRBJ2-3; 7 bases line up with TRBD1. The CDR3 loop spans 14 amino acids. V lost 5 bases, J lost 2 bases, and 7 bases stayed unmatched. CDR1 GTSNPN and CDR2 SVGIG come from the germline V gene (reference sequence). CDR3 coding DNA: TGTGCCTGGGGACAGGCTATAATCACAGATACGCAGTATTTT. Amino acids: CAWGQAIITDTQYF.

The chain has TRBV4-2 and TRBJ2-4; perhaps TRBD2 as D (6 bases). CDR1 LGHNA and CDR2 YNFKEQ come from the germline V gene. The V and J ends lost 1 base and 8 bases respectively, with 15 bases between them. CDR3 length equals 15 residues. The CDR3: CASSQGEEGIDIQYF. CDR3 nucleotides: TGTGCCAGCAGCCAAGGAGAGGAGGGAATAGACATTCAGTACTTC.

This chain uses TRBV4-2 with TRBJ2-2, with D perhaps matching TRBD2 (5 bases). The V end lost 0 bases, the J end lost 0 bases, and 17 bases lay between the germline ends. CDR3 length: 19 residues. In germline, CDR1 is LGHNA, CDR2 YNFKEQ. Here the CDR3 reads CASSQEISATHSNTGELFF. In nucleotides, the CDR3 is TGTGCCAGCAGCCAAGAAATTAGCGCCACTCACTCGAACACCGGGGAGCTGTTTTTT.

The DNA for the CDR3 is TGTGCCATCAGTGGACAGGGGTACGAGCAGTACTTC. Amino acid sequence: CAISGQGYEQYF. The chain joins TRBV10-3 to TRBJ2-5, with 8 bases aligning to TRBD1. The J call is in doubt because the DNA end fits TRBJ2-7 better. Germline CDR1 is ENHRY and CDR2 is SYGVKD. CDR3 length equals 12 residues.

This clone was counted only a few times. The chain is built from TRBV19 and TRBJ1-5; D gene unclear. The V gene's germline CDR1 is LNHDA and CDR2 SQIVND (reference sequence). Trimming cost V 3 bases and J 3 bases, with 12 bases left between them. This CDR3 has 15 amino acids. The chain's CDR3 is CASSMGQVFNQPQHF. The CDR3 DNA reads TGTGCCAGTAGTATGGGCCAAGTCTTCAATCAGCCCCAGCATTTT.

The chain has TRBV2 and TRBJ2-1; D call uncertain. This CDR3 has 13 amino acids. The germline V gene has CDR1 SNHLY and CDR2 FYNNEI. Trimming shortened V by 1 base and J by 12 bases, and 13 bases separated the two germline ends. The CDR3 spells CASSEGRRLLQFF. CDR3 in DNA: TGTGCCAGCAGTGAAGGGCGGCGGCTCCTGCAGTTCTTC.

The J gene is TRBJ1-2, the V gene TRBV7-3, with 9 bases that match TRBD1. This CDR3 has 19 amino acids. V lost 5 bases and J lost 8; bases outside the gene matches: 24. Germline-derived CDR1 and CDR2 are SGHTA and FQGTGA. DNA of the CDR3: TGTGCCAGCAGCACCTCACCCTTAAACAGGGGGCGAGGGGGAAAAGGCTACACCTTC. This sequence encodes CASSTSPLNRGRGGKGYTF. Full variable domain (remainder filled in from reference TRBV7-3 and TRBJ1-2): GAGVSQTPSNKVTEKGKYVELRCDPISGHTALYWYRQSLGQGPEFLIYFQGTGAADDSGLPNDRFFAVRPEGSVSTLKIQRTERGDSAVYLCASSTSPLNRGRGGKGYTFGSGTRLTVV.

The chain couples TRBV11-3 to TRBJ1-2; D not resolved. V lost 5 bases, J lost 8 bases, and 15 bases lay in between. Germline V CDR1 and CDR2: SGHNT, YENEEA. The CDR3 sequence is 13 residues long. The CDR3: CASSPFGEAGYTF. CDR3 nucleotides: TGTGCCAGCAGCCCATTTGGGGAGGCAGGCTACACCTTC. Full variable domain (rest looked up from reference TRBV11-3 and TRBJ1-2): EAGVVQSPRYKIIEKKQPVAFWCNPISGHNTLYWYLQNLGQGPELLIRYENEEAVDDSQLPKDRFSAERLKGVDSTLKIQPAELGDSAVYLCASSPFGEAGYTFGSGTRLTVV.

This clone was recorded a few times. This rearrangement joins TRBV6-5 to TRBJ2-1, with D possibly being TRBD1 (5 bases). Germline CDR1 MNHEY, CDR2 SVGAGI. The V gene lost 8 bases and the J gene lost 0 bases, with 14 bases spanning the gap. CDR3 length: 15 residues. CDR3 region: CASSTGESSYNEQFF. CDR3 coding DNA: TGTGCCAGCTCAACAGGCGAGAGCTCCTACAATGAGCAGTTCTTC.

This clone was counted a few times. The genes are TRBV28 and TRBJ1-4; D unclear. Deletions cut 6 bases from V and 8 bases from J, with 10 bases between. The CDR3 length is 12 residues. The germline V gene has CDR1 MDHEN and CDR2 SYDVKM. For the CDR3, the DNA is TGTGCCAGCAGAAACTTCAGGGAAAAACTGTTTTTT. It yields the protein CASRNFREKLFF.

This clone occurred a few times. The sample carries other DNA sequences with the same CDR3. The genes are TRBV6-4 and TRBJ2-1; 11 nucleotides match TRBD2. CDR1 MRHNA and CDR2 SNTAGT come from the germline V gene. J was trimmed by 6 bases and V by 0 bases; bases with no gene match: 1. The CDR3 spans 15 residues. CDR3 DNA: TGTGCCAGCAGTGACTCTAGCGGGGGGGCCAATGAGCAGTTCTTC. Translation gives CASSDSSGGANEQFF.

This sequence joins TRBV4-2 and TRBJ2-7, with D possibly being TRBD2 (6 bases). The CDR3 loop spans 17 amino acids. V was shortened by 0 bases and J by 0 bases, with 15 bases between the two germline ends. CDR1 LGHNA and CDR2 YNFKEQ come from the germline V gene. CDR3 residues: CASSQDLEGPSSYEQYF. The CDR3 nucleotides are TGTGCCAGCAGCCAAGATTTGGAGGGTCCAAGCTCCTACGAGCAGTACTTC.

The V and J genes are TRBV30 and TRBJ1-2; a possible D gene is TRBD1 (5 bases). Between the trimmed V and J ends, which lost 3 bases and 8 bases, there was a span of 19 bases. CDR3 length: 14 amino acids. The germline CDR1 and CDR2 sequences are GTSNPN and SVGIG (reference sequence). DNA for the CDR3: TGTGCCTGGAGCCAGACCTCAGGGTTCGGCGGCTACACCTTC. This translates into CAWSQTSGFGGYTF.

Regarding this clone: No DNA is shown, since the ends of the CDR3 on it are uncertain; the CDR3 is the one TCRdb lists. The CDR3 protein is CSVAGGSQRTF. This rearrangement joins TRBV29-1 to TRBJ1-2. The CDR3 is 11 residues long, ends included. Germline V CDR1 and CDR2: SQVTM, ANQGSEA.

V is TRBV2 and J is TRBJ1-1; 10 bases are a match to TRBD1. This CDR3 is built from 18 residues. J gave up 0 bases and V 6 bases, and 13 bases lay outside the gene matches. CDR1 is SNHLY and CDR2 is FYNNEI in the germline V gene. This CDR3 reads CASRDPTGTGDVNTEAFF. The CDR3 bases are TGTGCCAGCAGGGATCCTACCGGGACAGGGGATGTGAACACTGAAGCTTTCTTT.

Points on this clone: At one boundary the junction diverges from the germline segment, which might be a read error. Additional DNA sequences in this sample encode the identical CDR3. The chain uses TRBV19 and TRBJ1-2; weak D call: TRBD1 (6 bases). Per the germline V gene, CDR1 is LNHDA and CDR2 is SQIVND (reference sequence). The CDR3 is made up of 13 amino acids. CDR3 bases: TGTGCCAGACCCTCGCGGGGGCTGGATGGTTACACCTTC. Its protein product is CARPSRGLDGYTF.

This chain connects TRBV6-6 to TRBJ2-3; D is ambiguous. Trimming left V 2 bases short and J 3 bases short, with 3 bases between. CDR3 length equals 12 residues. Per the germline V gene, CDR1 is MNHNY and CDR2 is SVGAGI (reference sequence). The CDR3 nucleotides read TGTGCCAGCAGTTACCTAACAGATACGCAGTATTTT. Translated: CASSYLTDTQYF.

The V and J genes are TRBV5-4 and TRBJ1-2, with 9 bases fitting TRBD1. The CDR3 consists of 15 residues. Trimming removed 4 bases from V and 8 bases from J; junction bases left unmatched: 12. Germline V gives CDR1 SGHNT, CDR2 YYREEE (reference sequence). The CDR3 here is CASSLPGQGFLGYTF. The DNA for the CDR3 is TGTGCCAGCAGCCTTCCGGGACAGGGTTTTTTAGGCTACACCTTC.

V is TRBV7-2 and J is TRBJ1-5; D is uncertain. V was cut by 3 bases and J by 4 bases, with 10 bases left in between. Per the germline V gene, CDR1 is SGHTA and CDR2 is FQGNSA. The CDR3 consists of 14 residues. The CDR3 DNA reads TGTGCCAGCAGCTTTCGAGGAAGGAATCAGCCCCAGCATTTT. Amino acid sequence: CASSFRGRNQPQHF.

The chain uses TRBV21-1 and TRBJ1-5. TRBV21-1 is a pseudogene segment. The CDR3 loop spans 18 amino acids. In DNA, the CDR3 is TGTGCCAGCAGCAAAGCGCTGGGAGGCGGAGCGAGCAATCAGCCCCAGCATTTT. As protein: CASSKALGGGASNQPQHF.

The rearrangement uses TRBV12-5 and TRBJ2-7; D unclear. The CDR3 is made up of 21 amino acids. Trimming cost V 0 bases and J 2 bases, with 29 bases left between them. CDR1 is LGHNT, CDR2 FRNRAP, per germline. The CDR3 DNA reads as TGTGCTAGTGGTTTGGTACTTTCTCGTGAGCTGGGCCAACGAAAAGCCTACGAGCAGTACTTC. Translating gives CASGLVLSRELGQRKAYEQYF.